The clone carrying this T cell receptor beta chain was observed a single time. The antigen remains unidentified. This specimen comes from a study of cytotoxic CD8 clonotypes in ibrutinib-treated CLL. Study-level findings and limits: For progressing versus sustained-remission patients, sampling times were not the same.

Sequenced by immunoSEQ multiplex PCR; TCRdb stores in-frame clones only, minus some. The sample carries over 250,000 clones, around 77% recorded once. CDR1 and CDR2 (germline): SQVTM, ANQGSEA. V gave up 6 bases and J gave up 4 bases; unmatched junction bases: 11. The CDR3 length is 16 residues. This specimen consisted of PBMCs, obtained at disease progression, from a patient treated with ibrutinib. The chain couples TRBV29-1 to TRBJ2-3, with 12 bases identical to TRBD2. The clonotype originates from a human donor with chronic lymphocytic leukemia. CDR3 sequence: CSVDGLAGPSADTQYF. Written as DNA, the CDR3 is TGCAGCGTGGACGGACTAGCGGGGCCCAGTGCAGATACGCAGTATTTT.